This T cell receptor (beta chain) is drawn from a study of CD8+CD57+ T cells in acquired aplastic anemia. The CDR3 length is 15 residues. Germline CDR1 and CDR2: SGHTA and FQGNSA. The V gene lost 3 bases and the J gene lost 5 bases, with 11 bases spanning the gap. Investigators profiled TCR beta VDJ and CDR3 from genomic DNA template. TCRdb independently ran MiXCR on the reads; one entry per CDR3 protein. Of approximately 270,000 distinct CDR3 sequences in the sample, approximately 55% were seen once. This TCR was recovered from a human donor with severe aplastic anemia or a healthy control (not recorded which). The V and J genes are TRBV7-2 and TRBJ1-6, with a weak D call TRBD1 (6 bases). The sequenced sample consisted of sorted CD4+, CD8+, or CD8+CD57+ T cells (not recorded which) from PBMCs. CDR3 loop: CASSFDRHNNSPLHF. In nucleotides, the CDR3 is TGTGCCAGCAGCTTCGACAGGCACAATAATTCACCCCTCCACTTT.